These 14 T cell receptor beta chains share one sample of origin, sequenced in a study of Ad26.COV2.S vaccination and SARS-CoV-2 variants. The assay was immunoSEQ multiplex PCR, and TCRdb's table has in-frame clones only and misses some. The sample contains roughly 500,000 clones, around nine tenths of which appear only once. The treatment: roughly 18 received Ad26.COV2.S at low or high dose, single or two shots; about 5 received placebo; per-sample allocation not given. Specimen acquisition occurred on day 63 following the initial vaccine or placebo injection. The starting material was peripheral blood, obtained in a trial of Ad26.COV2.S vaccine versus placebo. These receptors all come from a person aged 18-60 years who received the Ad26.COV2.S COVID-19 vaccine or a placebo.

The chain uses TRBV28 and TRBJ1-5; D remains unclear. Germline-derived CDR1 and CDR2 are MDHEN and SYDVKM. V was pared by 5 bases and J by 4 bases, with 12 bases between. The CDR3 is 14 residues long. Written as DNA, the CDR3 is TGTGCCAGCAGTCCCCTAATCAGGAATCAGCCCCAGCATTTT. Translated: CASSPLIRNQPQHF.

The chain combines TRBV2 with TRBJ2-1; unclear D gene. CDR3 length: 13 residues. The V end lost 7 bases, the J end lost 4 bases, and 11 bases lay between the germline ends. CDR1 is SNHLY and CDR2 is FYNNEI in the germline V gene. The CDR3 is CASTYDPYNEQFF. DNA for the CDR3: TGTGCCAGCACATACGACCCTTACAATGAGCAGTTCTTC. Combining the CDR3 with reference TRBV2 and TRBJ2-1 gives the whole variable domain EPEVTQTPSHQVTQMGQEVILRCVPISNHLYFYWYRQILGQKVEFLVSFYNNEISEKSEIFDDQFSVERPDGSNFTLKIRSTKLEDSAMYFCASTYDPYNEQFFGPGTRLTVL.

V usage is TRBV6-6 and J usage is TRBJ2-2, with 11 bases matching TRBD2. Germline V gene sequence: CDR1 MNHNY, CDR2 SVGAGI (reference sequence). Trimming cost V 6 bases and J 6 bases; bases outside gene matches: 6. This CDR3 is built from 15 residues. The CDR3 region has the DNA TGTGCCAGCAGGTTGACTAGCGGGATTCCCGGGGAGCTGTTTTTT. Its translation: CASRLTSGIPGELFF.

This clone was seen more than once but under ten times. The chain carries TRBV14 and TRBJ2-1; no clear D. The CDR3 has 11 residues. Germline CDR1 reads SGHDN; CDR2 reads FVKESK. Trimming shortened V by 2 bases and J by 11 bases, and 7 bases separated the two germline ends. The CDR3 region is CASSQQEKQFF. The CDR3 DNA is TGTGCCAGCAGCCAACAAGAGAAGCAGTTCTTC.

Only one count was recorded for this clone. The chain has TRBV7-2 and TRBJ2-5, with 10 bases matching TRBD1. Trimming cost V 4 bases and J 7 bases; bases outside gene matches: 6. There are 14 residues in the CDR3. The germline V gene encodes CDR1 SGHTA and CDR2 FQGNSA. This CDR3 reads CASSSDRGLGTQYF. For the CDR3, the DNA is TGTGCCAGCAGCTCCGACAGGGGGCTCGGGACCCAGTACTTC.

The rearrangement joins TRBV19 to TRBJ2-7; 9 nucleotides match TRBD1. CDR3 size: 13 residues. The germline gives CDR1 LNHDA, CDR2 SQIVND (reference sequence). With 10 bases clipped from V and 4 bases from J, the junction kept 8 bases outside the gene matches. CDR3 bases: TGTGCCACCCGAAGACAGGGGGATTACGAGCAGTACTTC. Residues: CATRRQGDYEQYF.

The chain carries TRBV11-3 and TRBJ2-1; D call uncertain. CDR3 length equals 12 residues. The germline CDR1 and CDR2 sequences are SGHNT and YENEEA. Trimming stripped 5 bases from V and 9 bases from J, with 11 bases between. The CDR3, as DNA: TGTGCCAGCAGCACCCCCCTAAGTGAGCAGTTCTTC. This encodes CASSTPLSEQFF.

CDR3 protein: CASTPVAKNIQYF. The CDR3 DNA follows: TGTGCCAGCACCCCCGTGGCCAAAAACATTCAGTACTTC. V usage is TRBV12-3 or TRBV12-4 and J usage is TRBJ2-4, with D unresolved. This CDR3 has 13 residues. Trimming shortened V by 7 bases and J by 1 base, and 8 bases separated the two germline ends.

The genes are TRBV28 and TRBJ1-5; tentatively, D is TRBD1 (6 bases). The V gene lost 8 bases and the J gene lost 3 bases, with 8 bases spanning the gap. The germline V gene encodes CDR1 MDHEN and CDR2 SYDVKM. The CDR3 consists of 12 residues. The CDR3 region is CASQGTNQPQHF. CDR3 in DNA: TGTGCCAGCCAGGGGACCAATCAGCCCCAGCATTTT.

Comment on this clone: This CDR3 is also generated by other DNA sequences in the sample. The chain couples TRBV12-3 or TRBV12-4 to TRBJ2-5, with a tentative D call TRBD2 (5 bases). The length of the CDR3 is 13 residues. Trimming shortened V by 3 bases and J by 1 base, and 6 bases separated the two germline ends. CDR3 sequence reads: CASSLDSQETQYF. In nucleotides, the CDR3 is TGTGCCAGCAGTTTGGACTCCCAAGAGACCCAGTACTTC.

CDR3 DNA sequence: TGTGCCAGCAGTTTAACAGGGGGCCTCAATCAGCCCCAGCATTTT. This codes for CASSLTGGLNQPQHF. The chain has TRBV7-2 and TRBJ1-5; 9 bases match TRBD1. This CDR3 has 15 residues. Germline V lookup: CDR1 SGHTA, CDR2 FQGNSA. The J segment lost 3 bases and the V segment lost 6 bases, leaving 6 bases of the junction unmatched.

This rearrangement joins TRBV24-1 to TRBJ2-3; D is undetermined. Per germline, CDR1 KGHDR and CDR2 SFDVKD. V was shortened by 3 bases and J by 2 bases, with 5 bases between the two germline ends. The CDR3 loop spans 13 amino acids. The CDR3 bases are TGTGCCACCAGTGATATCCCCACAGATACGCAGTATTTT. This gives the protein CATSDIPTDTQYF.

V gene TRBV12-3 or TRBV12-4 combines with J gene TRBJ2-2; no reliable D call. There are 13 residues in the CDR3. With 6 bases removed from V and 5 bases from J, the gap between germline ends came to 10 bases. For the CDR3, the DNA is TGTGCCAGCAGAAGGGTCAGGACCGGGGAGCTGTTTTTT. It encodes CASRRVRTGELFF.

The V call is TRBV19, the J call TRBJ1-3; a weak D match, TRBD1 (6 bases). Between the trimmed V and J ends, which lost 7 bases and 0 bases, there was a span of 13 bases. Germline V lookup: CDR1 LNHDA, CDR2 SQIVND (reference sequence). This CDR3 has 15 residues. CDR3 residues: CASTNRVSSGNTIYF. The CDR3 bases are TGTGCCAGTACAAACAGGGTGAGCTCTGGAAACACCATATATTTT.